This TCR beta chain derives from a study of cytomegalovirus exposure and HLA in healthy donors. CDR1 and CDR2 from the germline V gene are SGHDT and YYEEEE. The CDR3 loop spans 16 amino acids. Trimming removed 0 bases at V and 4 bases at J, with 16 bases between. Sequenced by immunoSEQ multiplex PCR; TCRdb stores in-frame clones only, minus some. Here the sample spans some 140,000 clones, roughly four fifths being singletons. A few counts support this clone. Sequencing was performed on PBMCs. The TCR originated in a woman in her 30s in good health and CMV-seronegative. The genes are TRBV5-6 and TRBJ1-2; D unresolved. CDR3 DNA: TGTGCCAGCAGCTTGGCCAGTGGGGTCGGAGGCTATGGCTACACCTTC. Translation: CASSLASGVGGYGYTF.